Shown below are 5 T cell receptor beta chains from a single sample sequenced in a study of vaccination effects on CD4 cells after COVID-19. Subsequent to a culture period of nine to ten days, CD4+ T cells were isolated. Every participant took two doses of the BNT162b2 or mRNA-1273 vaccine. Some clones are missing from TCRdb's copy, which holds only in-frame ones; the method was immunoSEQ multiplex PCR. The sample consists of fewer than 60,000 clones, about 78% of them appearing once. These receptors are not linked to any known antigen. The source material was CD4+ T cells from PBMCs cultured without peptide, sampled after COVID-19 vaccination. These receptors all come from a human donor who received a COVID-19 vaccine.

The chain couples TRBV29-1 to TRBJ2-3; D gene ambiguous. Per germline, CDR1 SQVTM and CDR2 ANQGSEA. The V end was cut by 6 bases, the J end by 0 bases, with 13 bases between. This CDR3 has 14 amino acids. CDR3 loop: CSVARAASTDTQYF. The CDR3 DNA sequence: TGCAGCGTGGCAAGGGCCGCTAGCACAGATACGCAGTATTTT.

The V and J genes are TRBV7-9 and TRBJ2-7; the match to TRBD1 covers 7 bases. The germline V gene has CDR1 SEHNR and CDR2 FQNEAQ (reference sequence). This CDR3 spans 16 amino acids. V shed 4 bases and J 4 bases; nucleotides not matched to a gene: 13. The chain's CDR3 is CASSSYTDRARYEQYF. In DNA, the CDR3 is TGTGCCAGCAGCTCATACACTGACAGGGCCAGGTACGAGCAGTACTTC.

The V gene is TRBV2, the J gene TRBJ2-7; the D gene is possibly TRBD2 (7 bases). Per germline, CDR1 SNHLY and CDR2 FYNNEI. The CDR3 consists of 12 residues. V lost 6 bases to trimming and J lost 3 bases, with 9 bases between them. CDR3 amino acids: CASRRGGYEQYF. The DNA of the CDR3 is TGTGCCAGCAGGAGGGGGGGCTACGAGCAGTACTTC.

The J gene is TRBJ2-2, the V gene TRBV6-5; D possibly corresponds to TRBD1 (6 bases). V shed 6 bases and J shed 7 bases, with 15 bases lying between them. From germline, CDR1 is MNHEY and CDR2 SVGAGI. The CDR3 sequence is 14 residues long. The CDR3 loop reads CASSASTGYGELFF. CDR3 DNA sequence: TGTGCCAGCAGCGCGTCGACAGGATACGGGGAGCTGTTTTTT.

CDR3 DNA sequence: TGTGCCAGCAGTTTTACAGGGGGCAAATATGAGCAGTTCTTC. It is translated as CASSFTGGKYEQFF. This sequence joins TRBV27 and TRBJ2-1, with TRBD1 matching 9 bases. The V gene's germline CDR1 is MNHEY and CDR2 SMNVEV (reference sequence). V lost 3 bases to trimming and J lost 8 bases; unmatched junction nucleotides: 5. This CDR3 contains 14 residues.